This T cell receptor beta chain appears in the sequencing data of a study of T cells after yellow fever vaccination. There are many counts of this clonotype. The CDR3 loop spans 14 amino acids. From germline, CDR1 is SGHRS and CDR2 YFSETQ. Trimming took 5 bases from V and 2 from J, leaving 13 bases between them. TCRdb re-called the 5' RACE reads with MiXCR, one entry per CDR3 protein. The repertoire holds a few hundred thousand distinct CDR3 sequences, about 5% seen once, with less than 3.5% in the top ten. The source is a man between 18 and 29 years old who received the YFV17D yellow fever vaccine. Here the sequenced sample was CD4+ T cells sorted from PBMCs, taken on the day of the yellow fever booster vaccination. The chain is built from TRBV5-1 and TRBJ2-5; D remains ambiguous. Written as DNA, the CDR3 is TGCGCCAGCAGAAGGTCTGGGCAACAAGAGACCCAGTACTTC. It is translated as CASRRSGQQETQYF.